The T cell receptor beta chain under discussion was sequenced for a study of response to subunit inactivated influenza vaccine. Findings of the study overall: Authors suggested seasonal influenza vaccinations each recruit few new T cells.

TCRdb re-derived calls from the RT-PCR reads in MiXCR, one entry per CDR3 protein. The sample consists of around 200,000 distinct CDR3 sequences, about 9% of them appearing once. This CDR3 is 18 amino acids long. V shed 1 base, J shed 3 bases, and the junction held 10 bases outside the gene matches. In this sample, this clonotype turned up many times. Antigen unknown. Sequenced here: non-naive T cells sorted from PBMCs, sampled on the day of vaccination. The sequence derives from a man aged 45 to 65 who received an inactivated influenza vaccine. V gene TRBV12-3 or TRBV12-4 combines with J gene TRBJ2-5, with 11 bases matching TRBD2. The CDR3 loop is CASSLDRHLSGGEETQYF. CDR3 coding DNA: TGTGCCAGCAGTTTAGATCGACATCTTAGCGGGGGGGAAGAGACCCAGTACTTC.